Below, 28 T cell receptor beta chains from the same sample are listed, as sequenced in a study of CD8+CD57+ T cells in acquired aplastic anemia. Profiling that covered TCR beta VDJ and CDR3 relied on genomic DNA as its template. TCRdb reprocessed the reads with MiXCR, giving one entry per CDR3 protein. The sample has roughly 500,000 distinct CDR3 sequences; 25% to 40% are singletons. The authors sequenced patients whose flow cytometry had shown CD8+CD57+ cell expansion. Material: sorted CD4+, CD8+, or CD8+CD57+ T cells (not recorded which) from PBMCs. The receptors were sampled from a human donor with aplastic anemia.

This clonotype came up many times. This sequence joins TRBV6-1 and TRBJ1-6, with unresolved D. Trimming took off 7 bases at V and 9 bases at J, with 7 bases between the two ends. Germline lookup yields CDR1 MNHNS and CDR2 SASEGT. This CDR3 spans 11 amino acids. The CDR3 DNA reads as TGTGCCAGCACCCATAGTTCACCCCTCCACTTT. This encodes CASTHSSPLHF.

The chain employs TRBV9 and TRBJ1-5; possible D gene TRBD1, 6 bases. The CDR3 covers 15 residues. Per germline, CDR1 SGDLS and CDR2 YYNGEE. V was trimmed by 4 bases and J by 2 bases, leaving 13 bases between them. In DNA, the CDR3 is TGTGCCAGCAGCCAGCAACCAGGGGGCAATCAGCCCCAGCATTTT. Its protein product is CASSQQPGGNQPQHF.

Remarks on this clonotype: This is likely a read error, given that the CDR3 carries no conserved phenylalanine or tryptophan at its end. The rearrangement joins TRBV10-3 to TRBJ1-6, with 8 bases matching TRBD1. Losses at the gene ends were 3 bases for V and 6 bases for J; bases not matched to a gene: 7. CDR3 length: 16 residues. Germline CDR1 reads ENHRY; CDR2 reads SYGVKD. CDR3 sequence: CAISEKNRGSNSPLHL. DNA of the CDR3: TGTGCCATCAGTGAAAAGAACAGGGGGTCTAATTCACCCCTCCACCTT.

The table lists this clonotype with many counts. The chain is built from TRBV19 and TRBJ1-3, with D uncertain. V was cut by 1 base and J by 0 bases, with 7 bases left in between. Germline values: CDR1 LNHDA, CDR2 SQIVND (reference sequence). The CDR3 is made up of 15 amino acids. CDR3 nucleotides: TGTGCCAGTAGTATAGTGGGAGGCTCTGGAAACACCATATATTTT. This sequence encodes CASSIVGGSGNTIYF.

The CDR3 protein is CATGEGTAVLGGNTIYF. CDR3 sequence (DNA): TGCGCCACCGGTGAGGGGACTGCCGTTCTGGGCGGAAACACCATATATTTT. The chain is built from TRBV10-1 and TRBJ1-3; the D gene is possibly TRBD1 (5 bases). CDR3 length equals 17 residues. The ends were cut back, 10 bases at V and 4 bases at J, with 26 bases in the middle. Germline CDR1 and CDR2: WNHNN and SYGVQD (reference sequence).

This clonotype appeared many times. The chain links TRBV19 to TRBJ2-2; no reliable D call. The CDR3 extends over 12 amino acids. V lost 5 bases and J 6 bases, leaving 7 bases between the germline ends. Germline assignment: CDR1 LNHDA and CDR2 SQIVND (reference sequence). CDR3 bases: TGTGCCAGTAGTTCCCGGGCCGGGGAGCTGTTTTTT. As protein: CASSSRAGELFF.

In this sample, this clonotype turned up many times. The chain links TRBV25-1 to TRBJ1-5, with D hard to call. V was cut by 4 bases and J by 4 bases, with 11 bases left in between. The CDR3 runs to 14 residues. From germline, CDR1 is MGHDK and CDR2 SYGVNS. This CDR3 reads CASSGIAQNQPQHF. The DNA for the CDR3 is TGTGCCAGCAGTGGGATTGCTCAAAATCAGCCCCAGCATTTT. The complete variable domain, with remaining parts taken from reference TRBV25-1 and TRBJ1-5, reads EADIYQTPRYLVIGTGKKITLECSQTMGHDKMYWYQQDPGMELHLIHYSYGVNSTEKGDLSSESTVSRIRTEHFPLTLESARPSHTSQYLCASSGIAQNQPQHFGDGTRLSIL.

This clonotype was seen a single time. This rearrangement joins TRBV24-1 to TRBJ1-5, with TRBD1 matching 9 bases. The CDR3 has 13 amino acids. Germline V gives CDR1 KGHDR, CDR2 SFDVKD. V gave up 11 bases and J gave up 5 bases; unmatched junction bases: 6. As DNA, the CDR3 is TGTGCCAGCCTACAGGGGGCGGATCAGCCCCAGCATTTT. This gives the protein CASLQGADQPQHF.

This clonotype was counted many times. The rearrangement joins TRBV6-1 to TRBJ1-6; TRBD1 aligns across 7 bases. This CDR3 region has 16 residues. With 6 bases clipped from V and 5 bases from J, the junction kept 10 bases outside the gene matches. CDR1 and CDR2 (germline): MNHNS, SASEGT. CDR3 nucleotide sequence: TGTGCCAGCAGCCCAGGCAGGGGGTACGATAATTCACCCCTCCACTTT. Residues: CASSPGRGYDNSPLHF.

In this sample, this clonotype turned up a few times. The chain carries TRBV7-3 and TRBJ1-6, with TRBD1 identical over 7 bases. This CDR3 region has 14 residues. V shed 5 bases, J shed 9 bases, and the junction held 7 bases outside the gene matches. Germline V gene sequence: CDR1 SGHTA, CDR2 FQGTGA. The CDR3 coding sequence is TGTGCCAGCAGCCAACAGGGGCCCGGTTCACCCCTCCACTTT. Protein sequence: CASSQQGPGSPLHF.

J is TRBJ2-1 and V is TRBV15, with TRBD1 matching 7 bases. Germline V gene data show CDR1 as LNHNV and CDR2 as YYDKDF (reference sequence). The CDR3 length is 13 residues. The V segment lost 3 bases and the J segment 13 bases; nucleotides outside the gene matches: 9. The DNA of the CDR3 is TGTGCCACCAGCAGCACCGAGACAGGGTCCCAGTTCTTC. It codes for CATSSTETGSQFF.

This clonotype came up a few times. V is TRBV5-1 and J is TRBJ2-7, with a tentative D call TRBD1 (5 bases). The CDR3 is 15 residues long. Germline CDR1 reads SGHRS; CDR2 reads YFSETQ. Trimming pared 0 bases from V and 5 bases from J, leaving 15 bases between. The CDR3, as DNA: TGCGCCAGCAGCTTGGTGTCCCCAGGGCCCCACGAGCAGTACTTC. Translated, it gives CASSLVSPGPHEQYF.

V usage is TRBV15 and J usage is TRBJ1-2; D is perhaps TRBD1 (6 bases). Trimming removed 1 base from V and 4 bases from J, with 13 bases in between. This CDR3 is 15 amino acids long. CDR1 is LNHNV and CDR2 is YYDKDF in the germline V gene (reference sequence). The CDR3 loop is CATSRVYREIYGYTF. CDR3 nucleotides: TGTGCCACCAGCAGAGTTTACAGGGAGATCTATGGCTACACCTTC.

This clonotype was detected many times. CDR3 sequence: CASSESDRTHYGYTF. CDR3 bases: TGTGCCAGCAGTGAATCAGACAGAACTCACTATGGCTACACCTTC. This chain uses TRBV25-1 with TRBJ1-2; possible D gene TRBD1, 5 bases. The CDR3 is 15 amino acids. V dropped 1 base and J dropped 3 bases, with 12 bases sitting between them. The germline gives CDR1 MGHDK, CDR2 SYGVNS.

With respect to this clonotype: The germline gene is not matched at one end of the junction; a read error may be the cause. The gene calls are TRBV2 and TRBJ1-1; weak D call: TRBD1 (5 bases). Germline CDR1 reads SNHLY; CDR2 reads FYNNEI. The CDR3 has 13 residues. This chain's CDR3 is CANSDWGSVRASF. In nucleotides, the CDR3 is TGTGCCAACAGCGATTGGGGGAGTGTAAGGGCTTCCTTT.

Remarks on this clonotype: A read error may be the cause here, since a much bigger clone is one base away. This CDR3 fails to terminate in the conserved phenylalanine or tryptophan, so it likely reflects a read error. This chain uses TRBV19 with TRBJ1-5; D is perhaps TRBD1 (5 bases). Germline V CDR1 and CDR2: LNHDA, SQIVND (reference sequence). With 8 bases removed from V and 1 base from J, the gap between germline ends came to 15 bases. The CDR3 is 15 amino acids. CDR3 protein: CASGGGLGSNQPQHL. DNA of the CDR3: TGTGCCAGTGGGGGGGGACTGGGGAGCAATCAGCCCCAGCATCTT.

This clonotype came up many times. V usage is TRBV9 and J usage is TRBJ1-1; D is unresolved. V gave up 2 bases and J gave up 4 bases, with 15 bases separating them. The CDR3 is 15 amino acids. Germline V gives CDR1 SGDLS, CDR2 YYNGEE. The CDR3 DNA reads TGTGCCAGCAGCGTCGGATTGGTAAAACGCACTGAAGCTTTCTTT. This gives the protein CASSVGLVKRTEAFF.

This clonotype was found many times. The genes are TRBV12-3 or TRBV12-4 and TRBJ1-2; no clear D gene. This CDR3 is built from 15 residues. With 3 bases removed from V and 4 bases from J, the gap between germline ends came to 15 bases. Written as DNA, the CDR3 is TGTGCCAGCAGTTTTACGCGAGGACTCGGCTATGGCTACACCTTC. It specifies CASSFTRGLGYGYTF.

The chain joins TRBV9 to TRBJ1-1; D may be TRBD1 (6 bases). CDR3 size: 15 residues. Germline V gives CDR1 SGDLS, CDR2 YYNGEE. V was clipped by 3 bases and J by 5 bases, with 17 bases between them. The CDR3 DNA follows: TGTGCCAGCAGCGCCCACAGGGCGGAGTGGACTGAAGCTTTCTTT. Its translation is CASSAHRAEWTEAFF.

The sample holds a few counts of this clonotype. This chain links TRBV28 with TRBJ1-1, with TRBD1 matching over 11 bases. This CDR3 spans 14 amino acids. Trimming cost V 5 bases and J 3 bases; bases outside gene matches: 2. Germline lookup yields CDR1 MDHEN and CDR2 SYDVKM. CDR3 sequence (DNA): TGTGCCAGCAGTGGACAGGGGGCATACACTGAAGCTTTCTTT. It translates to CASSGQGAYTEAFF.

This clonotype came up a few times. The genes are TRBV20-1 and TRBJ2-5; 10 bases are a match to TRBD2. Trimming removed 3 bases from V and 4 bases from J; junction bases left unmatched: 8. Germline CDR1 DFQATT, CDR2 SNEGSKA (reference sequence). The CDR3 is 15 amino acids. CDR3 in DNA: TGCAGTGCTAGTGCAGCGGGGGGGCCGGGAGAGACCCAGTACTTC. Translation: CSASAAGGPGETQYF.

This clonotype was counted many times. V is TRBV29-1 and J is TRBJ2-5; the D is unclear. The CDR3 consists of 13 residues. CDR1 is SQVTM and CDR2 is ANQGSEA in the germline V gene. V was pared by 3 bases and J by 0 bases, with 8 bases between. The CDR3 is CSVEYGYQETQYF. The CDR3 region has the DNA TGCAGCGTTGAGTATGGGTACCAAGAGACCCAGTACTTC.

The chain has TRBV9 and TRBJ2-3; tentatively, D is TRBD1 (5 bases). Germline values: CDR1 SGDLS, CDR2 YYNGEE. The CDR3 is 14 residues long. V was pared by 1 base and J by 5 bases, with 11 bases between. The CDR3 bases are TGTGCCAGCAGCGTACAGGGATATGGAGATACGCAGTATTTT. Translated: CASSVQGYGDTQYF. The entire variable domain, with the rest obtained from reference TRBV9 and TRBJ2-3, is as follows: DSGVTQTPKHLITATGQRVTLRCSPRSGDLSVYWYQQSLDQGLQFLIQYYNGEERAKGNILERFSAQQFPDLHSELNLSSLELGDSALYFCASSVQGYGDTQYFGPGTRLTVL.

The chain combines TRBV6-4 with TRBJ1-6; 7 nucleotides agree with TRBD1. The germline gives CDR1 MRHNA, CDR2 SNTAGT. This CDR3 comprises 14 residues. V was pared by 6 bases and J by 5 bases, with 4 bases of the junction left unmatched. CDR3 residues: CASRGDRDNSPLHF. CDR3 bases: TGTGCCAGCAGGGGCGACAGGGATAATTCACCCCTCCACTTT.

This clonotype has a single count. The chain's CDR3 is CASSLGRGWNTEAFF. CDR3 coding DNA: TGTGCCAGCAGCTTAGGCAGGGGGTGGAACACTGAAGCTTTCTTT. The rearrangement uses TRBV7-2 and TRBJ1-1, with 7 positions matching TRBD1. V trimming: 1 base; J trimming: 1 base; junction bases outside the gene matches: 3. The CDR3 contains 15 residues. The V gene's germline CDR1 is SGHTA and CDR2 FQGNSA.

This chain joins TRBV5-1 and TRBJ2-1; D might be TRBD1 or TRBD2, each matching 6 bases. This CDR3 has 14 residues. V lost 0 bases to trimming and J lost 9 bases, with 13 bases between them. Germline V gives CDR1 SGHRS, CDR2 YFSETQ. This CDR3 reads CASSLAGAPSEQFF. Written as DNA, the CDR3 is TGCGCCAGCAGCTTGGCGGGGGCGCCGAGTGAGCAGTTCTTC.

As DNA, the CDR3 is TGTGCCTGGAGTGTTGAGACAGGGACATATCAGCCCCAGCATTTT. Encoded protein: CAWSVETGTYQPQHF. The chain has TRBV30 and TRBJ1-5; 7 bases map to TRBD1. CDR3 size: 15 residues. J gave up 5 bases and V 0 bases, and 7 bases lay outside the gene matches. Germline CDR1 is GTSNPN and CDR2 is SVGIG (reference sequence).

There are a few counts of this clonotype. The chain is built from TRBV19 and TRBJ2-7; no reliable D call. Germline V gene sequence: CDR1 LNHDA, CDR2 SQIVND (reference sequence). The CDR3 contains 13 residues. The V end lost 3 bases, the J end lost 6 bases, and 12 bases lay between the germline ends. In DNA form, the CDR3 reads TGTGCCAGTAGTATGGGGAAGGGTACCGAGCAGTACTTC. Encoded protein: CASSMGKGTEQYF.